A single sample gave rise to the 10 T cell receptor beta chains below, sequenced in a study of response to subunit inactivated influenza vaccine. TCRdb re-called the RT-PCR reads through MiXCR, storing one row per CDR3 protein. The profile shows about 700,000 distinct CDR3 sequences, around 15% of them singletons. This specimen consisted of PBMCs from blood, obtained around 14 days before vaccination. Every receptor here comes from a man in his forties or fifties who received an inactivated influenza vaccine.

This clonotype was seen only a few times. The chain links TRBV7-9 to TRBJ2-4; 8 bases fit TRBD1. The V segment lost 4 bases and the J segment 4 bases; nucleotides outside the gene matches: 6. This CDR3 spans 15 amino acids. Per the germline V gene, CDR1 is SEHNR and CDR2 is FQNEAQ (reference sequence). CDR3 residues: CASSYGQGTKNIQYF. In nucleotides, the CDR3 is TGTGCCAGCAGCTACGGACAGGGCACAAAAAACATTCAGTACTTC.

This clonotype has at least ten counts. This rearrangement joins TRBV5-1 to TRBJ2-1; 7 bases agree with TRBD1. Germline V gene lookup returns CDR1 SGHRS and CDR2 YFSETQ. This CDR3 has 13 residues. V gave up 4 bases and J gave up 6 bases; unmatched junction bases: 4. The CDR3 region has the DNA TGCGCCAGCAGCGTCGGGACAGCCAATGAGCAGTTCTTC. As protein: CASSVGTANEQFF.

This clonotype turned up a few times. The genes are TRBV10-3 and TRBJ2-1; 7 bases agree with TRBD2. Looked up from germline, CDR1 is ENHRY and CDR2 is SYGVKD. This CDR3 spans 15 amino acids. Germline trimming cut 6 bases from V and 1 base from J; bases unmatched to any gene: 6. The CDR3 DNA reads as TGTGCCATCAGAGATTCCGGGGGGTCCTACAATGAGCAGTTCTTC. It translates to CAIRDSGGSYNEQFF.

This clonotype was seen only a few times. V gene TRBV6-5 combines with J gene TRBJ2-5; possibly TRBD1 for D (8 bases). The germline gives CDR1 MNHEY, CDR2 SVGAGI. The ends were cut back, 3 bases at V and 4 bases at J, with 12 bases in the middle. The CDR3 is 14 amino acids. The chain's CDR3 is CASSYHRGGETQYF. CDR3 bases: TGTGCCAGCAGTTATCACAGGGGGGGAGAGACCCAGTACTTC.

The chain joins TRBV12-3 or TRBV12-4 to TRBJ2-1; D perhaps matches TRBD2 (6 bases). Trimming shortened V by 3 bases and J by 8 bases, and 14 bases separated the two germline ends. This CDR3 contains 14 residues. The CDR3 coding sequence is TGTGCCAGCAGTTTGGGGGGAGCAGGATATGAGCAGTTCTTC. Residues: CASSLGGAGYEQFF.

The sample holds many counts of this clonotype. The V gene is TRBV15, the J gene TRBJ2-7, with 7 bases fitting TRBD1. J lost 3 bases, V lost 2 bases, and 7 bases had no gene match. Germline V gives CDR1 LNHNV, CDR2 YYDKDF (reference sequence). The CDR3 sequence is 15 residues long. CDR3: CATSRSAGTVYEQYF. Here the CDR3 DNA reads TGTGCCACCAGCAGATCCGCTGGGACAGTCTACGAGCAGTACTTC.

This clonotype was counted only a few times. V and J are TRBV7-7 and TRBJ2-5, with D perhaps given as TRBD1 or TRBD2 (6 bases each). Trimming removed 5 bases at V and 4 bases at J, with 17 bases between. The CDR3 is 15 residues long. Germline values: CDR1 SSHAT, CDR2 FNYEAQ (reference sequence). In nucleotides, the CDR3 is TGTGCCAGCAGCCCAGGGCAGGGGAGGAGAGAGACCCAGTACTTC. Translated: CASSPGQGRRETQYF.

This clonotype was detected ten times or more. The chain couples TRBV5-1 to TRBJ2-3, with 10 bases identical to TRBD2. The germline CDR1 and CDR2 sequences are SGHRS and YFSETQ. The trim removed 2 bases at V and 6 bases at J, leaving 9 bases unmatched. The CDR3 runs 16 residues. The CDR3 loop is CASSFALAGSGDTQYF. In DNA form, the CDR3 reads TGCGCCAGCAGCTTCGCACTAGCGGGGTCGGGTGATACGCAGTATTTT.

This clonotype was seen many times. This rearrangement joins TRBV24-1 to TRBJ2-1; D gene uncertain. The CDR3 totals 14 residues. Trimming pared 0 bases from V and 8 bases from J, leaving 10 bases between. CDR1 and CDR2 (germline): KGHDR, SFDVKD. CDR3 residues: CATSDLTRSDEQFF. CDR3 sequence (DNA): TGTGCCACCAGTGATTTGACAAGATCCGATGAGCAGTTCTTC.

V usage is TRBV5-1 and J usage is TRBJ2-2, with 11 nucleotides matching TRBD2. This CDR3 is 20 amino acids long. From germline, CDR1 is SGHRS and CDR2 YFSETQ. J was trimmed by 5 bases and V by 0 bases; bases with no gene match: 15. CDR3 nucleotide sequence: TGCGCCAGCAGCTTGGTGGGGTCCGGGACTAGCGGACCGGGGACCGGGGAGCTGTTTTTT. This codes for CASSLVGSGTSGPGTGELFF.